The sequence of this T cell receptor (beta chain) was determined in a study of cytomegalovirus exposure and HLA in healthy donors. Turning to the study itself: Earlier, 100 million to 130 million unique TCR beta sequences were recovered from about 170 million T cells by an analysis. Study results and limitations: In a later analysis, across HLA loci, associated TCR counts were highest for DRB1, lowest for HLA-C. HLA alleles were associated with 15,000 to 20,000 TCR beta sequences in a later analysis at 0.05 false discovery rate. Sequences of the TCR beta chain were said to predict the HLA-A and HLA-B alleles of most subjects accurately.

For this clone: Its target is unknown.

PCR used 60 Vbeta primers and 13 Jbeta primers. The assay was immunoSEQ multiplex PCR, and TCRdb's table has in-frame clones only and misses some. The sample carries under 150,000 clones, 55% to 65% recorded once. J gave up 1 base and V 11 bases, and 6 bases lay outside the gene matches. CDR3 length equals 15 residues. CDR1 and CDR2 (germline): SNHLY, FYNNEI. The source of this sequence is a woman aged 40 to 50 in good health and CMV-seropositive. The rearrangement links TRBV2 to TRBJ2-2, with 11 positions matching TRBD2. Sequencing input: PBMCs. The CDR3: CASHGLAGNTGELFF. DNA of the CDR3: TGTGCCTCACACGGACTAGCGGGGAACACCGGGGAGCTGTTTTTT.